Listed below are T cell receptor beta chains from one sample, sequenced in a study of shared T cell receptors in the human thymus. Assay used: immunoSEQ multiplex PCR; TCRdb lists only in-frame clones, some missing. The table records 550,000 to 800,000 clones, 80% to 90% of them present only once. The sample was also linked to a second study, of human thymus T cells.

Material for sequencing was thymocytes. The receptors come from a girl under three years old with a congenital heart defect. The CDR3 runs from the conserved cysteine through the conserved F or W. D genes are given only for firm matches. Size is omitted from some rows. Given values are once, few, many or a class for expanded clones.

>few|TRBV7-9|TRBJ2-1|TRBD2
CASSLGRGTIGPVQFF
TGTGCCAGCAGCTTAGGGCGGGGGACCATTGGTCCGGTGCAGTTCTTC
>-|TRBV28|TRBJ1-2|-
CASSLWGHRNYGYTF
TGTGCCAGCAGTTTATGGGGACATAGGAACTATGGCTACACCTTC
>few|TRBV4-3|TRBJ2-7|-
CASSQVTTAFFYEQYF
TGCGCCAGCAGCCAAGTCACGACAGCCTTTTTCTACGAGCAGTACTTC
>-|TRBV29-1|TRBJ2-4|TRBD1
CSVRPGTGGLAKNIQYF
TGCAGCGTCCGTCCCGGGACAGGGGGATTAGCCAAAAACATTCAGTACTTC
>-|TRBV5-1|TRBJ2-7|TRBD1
CASSLDRDRTYEQYF
TGCGCCAGCAGCTTAGACCGGGACAGGACCTACGAGCAGTACTTC
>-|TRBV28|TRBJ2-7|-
CASSSHWVGESSYEQYF
TGTGCCAGCAGTTCGCATTGGGTCGGGGAGAGCTCCTACGAGCAGTACTTC
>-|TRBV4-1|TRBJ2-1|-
CASSLSETTYNEQFF
TGCGCCAGCAGTCTTTCTGAGACTACCTACAATGAGCAGTTCTTC
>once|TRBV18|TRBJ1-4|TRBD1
CASSPDNPGQMNEKLFF
TGTGCCAGCTCACCTGATAATCCGGGACAGATGAATGAAAAACTGTTTTTT
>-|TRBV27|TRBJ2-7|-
CASSLRGGSYEQYF
TGTGCCAGCAGTTTAAGAGGGGGCTCCTACGAGCAGTACTTC
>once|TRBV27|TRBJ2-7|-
CASSPSGRGGYEQYF
TGTGCCAGCAGTCCCTCAGGGCGGGGAGGCTACGAGCAGTACTTC
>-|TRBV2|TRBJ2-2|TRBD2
CASKASGGFWTGELFF
TGTGCCAGCAAAGCTAGCGGGGGTTTTTGGACCGGGGAGCTGTTTTTT
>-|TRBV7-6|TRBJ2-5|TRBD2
CASSSPPPPTSGGPEETQYF
TGTGCCAGCAGCTCCCCTCCCCCCCCGACTAGCGGGGGGCCGGAGGAGACCCAGTACTTC
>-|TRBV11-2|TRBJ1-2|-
CASSSPGLHYGYTF
TGTGCCAGCAGCTCCCCGGGACTGCACTATGGCTACACCTTC
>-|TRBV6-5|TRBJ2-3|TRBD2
CASSYVWGGGTDTQYF
TGTGCCAGCAGTTACGTTTGGGGCGGGGGGACAGATACGCAGTATTTT
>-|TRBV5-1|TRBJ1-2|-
CASSHGTTPYHYGYTF
TGCGCCAGCAGCCACGGGACTACCCCCTATCATTATGGCTACACCTTC
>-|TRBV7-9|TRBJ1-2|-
CASSPLGGLYGYTF
TGTGCCAGCAGCCCCTTAGGAGGGCTCTATGGCTACACCTTC
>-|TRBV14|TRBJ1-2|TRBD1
CASSQTDRAQGYTF
TGTGCCAGCAGCCAAACGGACAGGGCACAGGGCTACACCTTC
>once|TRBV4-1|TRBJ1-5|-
CASSQESPFSSMGNQPQHF
TGCGCCAGCAGCCAAGAGAGTCCGTTTTCGTCCATGGGCAATCAGCCCCAGCATTTT
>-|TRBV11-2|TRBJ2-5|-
CASSLGGTGQETQYF
TGTGCCAGCAGCTTAGGCGGGACTGGGCAAGAGACCCAGTACTTC
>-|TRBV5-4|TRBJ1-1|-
CASSLFRRGLATEAFF
TGTGCCAGCAGCTTGTTTCGGAGGGGTTTAGCGACTGAAGCTTTCTTT
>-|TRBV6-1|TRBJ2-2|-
CASSEQTAELFF
TGTGCCAGCAGTGAACAGACAGCAGAGCTGTTTTTT
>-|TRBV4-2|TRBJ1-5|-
CASSQGSAGVANQPQHF
TGTGCCAGCAGCCAAGGGTCGGCAGGGGTCGCCAATCAGCCCCAGCATTTT